The 26 T cell receptor beta chains in this list originate from one sample, sequenced in a study of cytomegalovirus exposure and HLA in healthy donors (dated by TCRdb to about 2017). To prepare the library, the immunoSEQ multiplex PCR assay was applied. For the multiplex PCR, a mixture combining 60 forward primers for TCR Vbeta segments and 13 reverse primers for TCR Jbeta segments was used. The table comes from immuneACCESS by way of TCRdb, which keeps in-frame sequences with V and J called. Part of the clones is missing from these tables; in studies checked, under half for an unresolved V gene and the rest for unknown reasons. This sample has about 64,000 clones in its table, and approximately 83% of those were observed once. The ten most abundant clones make up approximately 11% of the sample. The sample comprised PBMCs. The receptors shown here come from a female donor in good health and CMV-seronegative.

The V gene is TRBV6-5, the J gene TRBJ1-5; 7 bases are a match to TRBD1. The CDR3 sequence is 14 residues long. Trimming took 6 bases from V and 4 from J; bases not matched to a gene: 6. Per the germline V gene, CDR1 is MNHEY and CDR2 is SVGAGI. The CDR3 nucleotides read TGTGCCAGCAGGGGAGACAGGGCAAATCAGCCCCAGCATTTT. Translated: CASRGDRANQPQHF.

This CDR3 reads CASSSDRGDQFF. The CDR3 DNA is TGTGCCAGCAGTTCCGACAGGGGGGATCAGTTCTTC. J is TRBJ2-1 and V is TRBV6-5; 9 bases map to TRBD1. The CDR3 length is 12 residues. V trimming: 4 bases; J trimming: 13 bases; junction bases outside the gene matches: 5. The germline V gene encodes CDR1 MNHEY and CDR2 SVGAGI.

This sequence joins TRBV7-2 and TRBJ2-7; 9 bases line up with TRBD2. This CDR3 contains 17 residues. Germline V gene data show CDR1 as SGHTA and CDR2 as FQGNSA. V lost 4 bases and J lost 6; bases outside the gene matches: 16. The CDR3 spells CASSSVRLAESAVEQYF. The CDR3 nucleotides are TGTGCCAGCAGCTCGGTTCGACTAGCGGAGTCAGCAGTCGAGCAGTACTTC. Filled out from reference TRBV7-2 and TRBJ2-7, the complete variable domain reads GAGVSQSPSNKVTEKGKDVELRCDPISGHTALYWYRQSLGQGLEFLIYFQGNSAPDKSGLPSDRFSAERTGGSVSTLTIQRTQQEDSAVYLCASSSVRLAESAVEQYFGPGTRLTVT.

The chain links TRBV12-2 to TRBJ1-2. TRBV12-2 is tagged as a pseudogene. This CDR3 is 13 amino acids long. DNA of the CDR3: TGTGCAAGTCGCTTCCGACCCCCGGGTGGCTACACCTTC. It specifies CASRFRPPGGYTF.

The V and J genes are TRBV5-4 and TRBJ2-3; tentative D call: TRBD1 (6 bases). The CDR3 consists of 13 residues. V was pared by 2 bases and J by 5 bases, with 9 bases between. CDR1 and CDR2 from the germline V gene are SGHNT and YYREEE (reference sequence). Here the CDR3 reads CASSFTGIDTQYF. CDR3 DNA sequence: TGTGCCAGCAGCTTCACAGGGATAGATACGCAGTATTTT.

This clone was counted a single time. The V gene is TRBV19, the J gene TRBJ2-7, with a weak D call TRBD2 (5 bases). Between the trimmed V and J ends, which lost 5 bases and 0 bases, there was a span of 8 bases. The CDR3 loop spans 13 amino acids. Germline-derived CDR1 and CDR2 are LNHDA and SQIVND (reference sequence). The CDR3 region is CASSLGLSYEQYF. The CDR3 DNA is TGTGCCAGTAGTTTAGGACTCTCCTACGAGCAGTACTTC.

V usage is TRBV7-2 and J usage is TRBJ1-1, with TRBD1 as a possible D gene (5 bases). The V gene's germline CDR1 is SGHTA and CDR2 FQGNSA. This CDR3 has 14 amino acids. V lost 1 base to trimming and J lost 4 bases, with 10 bases between them. The CDR3 reads CASSLDGASTEAFF. CDR3 in DNA: TGTGCCAGCAGCTTAGATGGGGCAAGCACTGAAGCTTTCTTT.

The rearrangement uses TRBV4-1 and TRBJ2-1; 12 nucleotides align to TRBD1. With 0 bases clipped from V and 7 bases from J, the junction kept 7 bases outside the gene matches. Germline-derived CDR1 and CDR2 are MGHRA and YSYEKL. This CDR3 has 17 amino acids. DNA for the CDR3: TGCGCCAGCAGCCAAGAGAGAGGGGACAGGGGGCAAAATGAGCAGTTCTTC. The encoded protein is CASSQERGDRGQNEQFF.

This rearrangement joins TRBV11-2 to TRBJ2-4; perhaps TRBD2 as D (5 bases). V lost 1 base and J lost 8, with 18 bases in between. Germline V gene lookup returns CDR1 SGHAT and CDR2 FQNNGV. The CDR3 contains 16 residues. CDR3 bases: TGTGCCAGCAGCTTAGGGCTAGCCCCGAGGTGGGACATTCAGTACTTC. Protein product: CASSLGLAPRWDIQYF.

The chain joins TRBV28 to TRBJ2-1; 7 bases are shared with TRBD2. This CDR3 comprises 14 residues. From germline, CDR1 is MDHEN and CDR2 SYDVKM. V dropped 7 bases and J dropped 9; count of bases not matched to a gene: 12. CDR3 sequence reads: CASNLAGLWGEQFF. CDR3 coding DNA: TGTGCCAGCAACTTAGCGGGCCTCTGGGGTGAGCAGTTCTTC. Using reference TRBV28 and TRBJ2-1 for the parts outside the CDR3, the full variable domain is DVKVTQSSRYLVKRTGEKVFLECVQDMDHENMFWYRQDPGLGLRLIYFSYDVKMKEKGDIPEGYSVSREKKERFSLILESASTNQTSMYLCASNLAGLWGEQFFGPGTRLTVL.

The chain joins TRBV5-1 to TRBJ1-1; TRBD1 is a possible D gene (6 bases). Germline V CDR1 and CDR2: SGHRS, YFSETQ. CDR3 length: 14 amino acids. The V gene lost 3 bases and the J gene lost 3 bases, with 12 bases spanning the gap. The CDR3 protein is CASSSRGSDTEAFF. CDR3 DNA sequence: TGCGCCAGCAGCTCCAGGGGAAGCGACACTGAAGCTTTCTTT.

V gene TRBV4-3 combines with J gene TRBJ2-3; 7 bases align to TRBD2. The germline V gene encodes CDR1 LGHNA and CDR2 YSLEER. The CDR3 is 15 residues long. The V gene end was trimmed by 0 bases and the J gene end by 7 bases; junction bases not matched to a gene: 7. CDR3 sequence (DNA): TGCGCCAGCAGCCAAGATGTCACCAGCGGGAATACGCAGTATTTT. Translation gives CASSQDVTSGNTQYF.

The V gene is TRBV7-2, the J gene TRBJ2-7; D may be TRBD2 (5 bases). The CDR3 loop spans 19 amino acids. Trimming stripped 6 bases from V and 0 bases from J, with 27 bases between. Germline V gene lookup returns CDR1 SGHTA and CDR2 FQGNSA. The CDR3 loop reads CASRSVHGLARSSSYEQYF. DNA of the CDR3: TGTGCCAGCAGAAGCGTCCACGGACTCGCACGTTCCAGCTCCTACGAGCAGTACTTC.

The V call is TRBV5-1, the J call TRBJ1-1; D is unclear. V lost 1 base and J 0 bases, leaving 7 bases between the germline ends. This CDR3 comprises 14 residues. Germline CDR1 and CDR2: SGHRS and YFSETQ. The CDR3 DNA follows: TGCGCCAGCAGCTTGCGCACGGTGAACACTGAAGCTTTCTTT. The encoded protein is CASSLRTVNTEAFF.

This chain connects TRBV10-3 to TRBJ2-1; 12 nucleotides align to TRBD2. Trimming at V came to 0 bases and at J to 6 bases, leaving 3 bases not matched to a gene. The germline CDR1 and CDR2 sequences are ENHRY and SYGVKD. This CDR3 has 16 amino acids. Here the CDR3 reads CAISESPSGRANEQFF. CDR3 coding DNA: TGTGCCATCAGTGAGTCGCCTAGCGGGAGGGCCAATGAGCAGTTCTTC.

V usage is TRBV5-4 and J usage is TRBJ1-1, with unresolved D. The CDR3 length is 12 residues. CDR1 and CDR2 (germline): SGHNT, YYREEE (reference sequence). Trimming left V 4 bases short and J 1 base short, with 5 bases between. CDR3 residues: CASSRQNTEAFF. CDR3 in DNA: TGTGCCAGCAGCAGACAGAACACTGAAGCTTTCTTT.

The chain couples TRBV18 to TRBJ2-6; TRBD2 might be the D (5 bases). The germline gives CDR1 KGHSH, CDR2 LQKENI. There are 20 residues in the CDR3. Trimming stripped 1 base from V and 0 bases from J, with 19 bases between. CDR3 sequence reads: CASSPQAALTLDSGANVLTF. The CDR3 coding sequence is TGTGCCAGCTCACCACAAGCGGCGCTAACTTTAGACTCTGGGGCCAACGTCCTGACTTTC.

Comments on this clone: The germline gene is not matched at one end of the junction; a read error may be the cause. The sample has other DNA sequences that encode this CDR3 too. The chain combines TRBV7-9 with TRBJ2-7; 9 bases line up with TRBD1. From germline, CDR1 is SEHNR and CDR2 FQNEAQ (reference sequence). The CDR3 runs 17 residues. CDR3 bases: TGTGCCAGCAGCTTAGGGGAGGACAGGGGTAACACCTATGAGCAGTACTTC. The encoded protein is CASSLGEDRGNTYEQYF.

This clone appeared once. This sequence joins TRBV27 and TRBJ1-3, with a tentative D call TRBD1 (6 bases). From germline, CDR1 is MNHEY and CDR2 SMNVEV (reference sequence). V lost 6 bases to trimming and J lost 0 bases, with 9 bases between them. The CDR3 is made up of 14 amino acids. This CDR3 reads CASRTTGSGNTIYF. CDR3 DNA: TGTGCCAGCAGGACGACAGGCTCTGGAAACACCATATATTTT.

J is TRBJ2-1 and V is TRBV2; 10 positions match TRBD2. Germline V gene data show CDR1 as SNHLY and CDR2 as FYNNEI. The CDR3 is made up of 16 amino acids. The V segment lost 6 bases and the J segment 4 bases; nucleotides outside the gene matches: 9. As DNA, the CDR3 is TGTGCCAGCAGGCCCCTGGGACTAGCGCTGTACAATGAGCAGTTCTTC. It translates to CASRPLGLALYNEQFF.

This clone showed up just once. This chain joins TRBV11-2 and TRBJ2-7; possible D gene TRBD1, 7 bases. This CDR3 has 14 residues. The V gene's germline CDR1 is SGHAT and CDR2 FQNNGV. V was cut by 5 bases and J by 3 bases, with 14 bases left in between. The CDR3 region has the DNA TGTGCCAGCAGCACGAACAGGGGACTCTACGAGCAGTACTTC. Residues: CASSTNRGLYEQYF.

The rearrangement links TRBV28 to TRBJ1-5, with TRBD1 matching 8 bases. Germline CDR1 and CDR2: MDHEN and SYDVKM. V dropped 6 bases and J dropped 1; count of bases not matched to a gene: 11. CDR3 length: 17 residues. The CDR3 coding sequence is TGTGCCAGCAGGGGCAGGGGGCTTTTGAGGAGCAATCAGCCCCAGCATTTT. As protein: CASRGRGLLRSNQPQHF.

The chain recombines TRBV4-2 with TRBJ1-2; the D is unclear. Trimming removed 0 bases from V and 3 bases from J, with 8 bases in between. Per germline, CDR1 LGHNA and CDR2 YNFKEQ. The CDR3 has 14 residues. CDR3 coding DNA: TGTGCCAGCAGCCAAGATCGGGTTGACTATGGCTACACCTTC. Its translation is CASSQDRVDYGYTF.

As DNA, the CDR3 is TGTGCCAGCAGCCAAGATGGGATTAGCGGGTTAGGGGCCCAGTACTTC. As protein: CASSQDGISGLGAQYF. The V call is TRBV4-2, the J call TRBJ2-5, with 7 bases that match TRBD2. This CDR3 contains 16 residues. V shed 0 bases and J 9 bases; nucleotides not matched to a gene: 13. Germline V gene data show CDR1 as LGHNA and CDR2 as YNFKEQ.

The V gene is TRBV9, the J gene TRBJ1-2, with 9 nucleotides matching TRBD1. The CDR3 runs 15 residues. The J segment lost 2 bases and the V segment lost 3 bases, leaving 5 bases of the junction unmatched. From germline, CDR1 is SGDLS and CDR2 YYNGEE. CDR3 sequence: CASSDVGQGNYGYTF. The CDR3 DNA follows: TGTGCCAGCAGCGACGTAGGACAGGGGAACTATGGCTACACCTTC.

The chain's CDR3 is CASSDSGVGAGELFF. CDR3 DNA: TGTGCCAGCAGTGATAGTGGAGTAGGGGCCGGGGAGCTGTTTTTT. This chain connects TRBV2 to TRBJ2-2; possible D gene TRBD1, 5 bases. Germline loops: CDR1 SNHLY, CDR2 FYNNEI. The V gene lost 3 bases and the J gene lost 6 bases, with 14 bases spanning the gap. CDR3 length equals 15 residues. Supplemented by reference TRBV2 and TRBJ2-2, the full variable domain reads EPEVTQTPSHQVTQMGQEVILRCVPISNHLYFYWYRQILGQKVEFLVSFYNNEISEKSEIFDDQFSVERPDGSNFTLKIRSTKLEDSAMYFCASSDSGVGAGELFFGEGSRLTVL.